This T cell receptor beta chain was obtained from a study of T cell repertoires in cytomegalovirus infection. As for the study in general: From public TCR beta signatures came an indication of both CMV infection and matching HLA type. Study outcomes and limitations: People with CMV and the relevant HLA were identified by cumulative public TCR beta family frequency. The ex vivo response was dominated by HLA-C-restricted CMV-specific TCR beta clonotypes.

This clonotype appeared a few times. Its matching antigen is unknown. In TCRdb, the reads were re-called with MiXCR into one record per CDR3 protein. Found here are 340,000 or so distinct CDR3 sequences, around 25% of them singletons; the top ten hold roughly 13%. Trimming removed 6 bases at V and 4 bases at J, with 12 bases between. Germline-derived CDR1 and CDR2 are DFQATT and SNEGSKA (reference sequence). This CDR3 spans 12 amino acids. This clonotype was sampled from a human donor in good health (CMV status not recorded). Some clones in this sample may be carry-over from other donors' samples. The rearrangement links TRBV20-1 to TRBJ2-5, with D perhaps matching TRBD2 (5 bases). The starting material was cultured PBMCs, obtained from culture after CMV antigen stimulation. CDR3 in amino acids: CSATDGGETQYF. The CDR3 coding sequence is TGCAGTGCAACTGACGGAGGAGAGACCCAGTACTTC.